A single sample gave rise to the 10 T cell receptor beta chains below, sequenced in a study of blood T cells in healthy people across ages. A second about 6 to 12 cycle PCR used barcoded and J-beta primers. TCRdb analysed the 5' RACE reads with MiXCR anew, one entry per CDR3 protein. The sample holds roughly 800,000 distinct CDR3 sequences, nearly 60% seen once. Source material: blood. Receptor source: a young man in good health.

CDR3 sequence: CASRKQGAGNIQYF. The CDR3 DNA follows: TGTGCCAGCAGGAAACAGGGGGCCGGAAACATTCAGTACTTC. This chain joins TRBV6-1 and TRBJ2-4; 9 nucleotides match TRBD1. The CDR3 contains 14 residues. The germline V gene has CDR1 MNHNS and CDR2 SASEGT. V shed 6 bases, J shed 6 bases, and the junction held 6 bases outside the gene matches.

V and J are TRBV29-1 and TRBJ2-7; 10 bases are a match to TRBD1. Germline trimming cut 4 bases from V and 4 bases from J; bases unmatched to any gene: 13. The CDR3 spans 16 residues. CDR1 and CDR2 (germline): SQVTM, ANQGSEA. The CDR3 region is CSVVSSRDRGTYEQYF. DNA of the CDR3: TGCAGCGTTGTCTCATCTCGGGACAGGGGAACTTACGAGCAGTACTTC.

The chain carries TRBV7-2 and TRBJ2-4; 7 bases align to TRBD2. The last part of the DNA fits TRBJ2-7 better; the J call may be wrong. The CDR3 loop spans 15 amino acids. The germline gives CDR1 SGHTA, CDR2 FQGNSA. The CDR3 bases are TGTGCCAGCAGCTTCAGCGGGACGGTACCCTACGAGCAGTACTTC. It specifies CASSFSGTVPYEQYF.

The chain links TRBV9 to TRBJ2-7, with TRBD2 as a possible D gene (6 bases). This CDR3 comprises 16 residues. Trimming shortened V by 3 bases and J by 1 base, and 17 bases separated the two germline ends. CDR1 and CDR2 from the germline V gene are SGDLS and YYNGEE. The CDR3 DNA is TGTGCCAGCAGCGCTGGATCTAGCGTAGCTTCCTACGAGCAGTACTTC. This encodes CASSAGSSVASYEQYF. The whole variable domain, remainder taken from reference TRBV9 and TRBJ2-7, is DSGVTQTPKHLITATGQRVTLRCSPRSGDLSVYWYQQSLDQGLQFLIQYYNGEERAKGNILERFSAQQFPDLHSELNLSSLELGDSALYFCASSAGSSVASYEQYFGPGTRLTVT.

The CDR3 DNA is TGCGCCAGCAGCGGACTAGCGGGGTATGGAGAGACCCAGTACTTC. Its translation is CASSGLAGYGETQYF. V is TRBV5-1 and J is TRBJ2-5; 12 nucleotides match TRBD2. Germline CDR1 and CDR2: SGHRS and YFSETQ. The CDR3 consists of 15 residues. V lost 4 bases and J lost 4; bases outside the gene matches: 5.

A few counts support this clonotype. The chain links TRBV7-2 to TRBJ1-1, with no clear D. Germline lookup yields CDR1 SGHTA and CDR2 FQGNSA. The CDR3 is made up of 11 amino acids. V lost 5 bases to trimming and J lost 3 bases, with 4 bases between them. CDR3 region: CASSPHTEAFF. CDR3 coding DNA: TGTGCCAGCAGCCCGCACACTGAAGCTTTCTTT.

This clonotype was counted between two and nine times. V gene TRBV12-3 or TRBV12-4 combines with J gene TRBJ2-1, with 13 bases that match TRBD2. CDR3 size: 15 residues. The ends lost 5 bases at V and 12 bases at J; junction bases unmatched: 10. The CDR3 loop is CASSTGTSGVTWQFF. CDR3 DNA sequence: TGTGCCAGCAGTACCGGGACTAGCGGGGTAACGTGGCAGTTCTTC.

This clonotype has at least ten counts. One end of the junction varies from germline; a read error may be responsible. V and J are TRBV12-3 or TRBV12-4 and TRBJ2-3; 8 bases align to TRBD2. The CDR3 covers 14 residues. For the CDR3, the DNA is TGTGCCAGCAGTTTCGGGGGGGGAGGAGATGCGCAGTATTTT. Its protein product is CASSFGGGGDAQYF.

The rearrangement uses TRBV4-2 and TRBJ2-4; no clear D. TRBJ2-7 explains the end of the DNA better; the J call may be wrong. Germline CDR1 reads LGHNA; CDR2 reads YNFKEQ. This CDR3 contains 14 residues. CDR3 in DNA: TGTGCCAGCAGCCCTCGTTGGAATTCCTACGAGCAGTACTTC. This sequence encodes CASSPRWNSYEQYF.

V and J are TRBV4-2 and TRBJ2-3; 7 bases are shared with TRBD1. Germline V gives CDR1 LGHNA, CDR2 YNFKEQ. The CDR3 runs 14 residues. J gave up 4 bases and V 1 base, and 2 bases lay outside the gene matches. CDR3 protein: CASSQGGGADTQYF. The CDR3 DNA follows: TGTGCCAGCAGCCAAGGAGGGGGCGCAGATACGCAGTATTTT.